These 21 T cell receptor beta chains were all obtained from the same sample, sequenced in a study of technical replicates of blood from several donors. The method was immunoSEQ multiplex PCR; TCRdb's version includes in-frame clones alone and lacks a portion of them. Of over 70,000 clones detected, around 90% appear once; the ten largest clones hold roughly 0.39%. Sequenced material: T cells isolated from PBMCs. The source is a human donor in good health.

The chain couples TRBV7-6 to TRBJ2-7, with 8 positions matching TRBD1. V dropped 6 bases and J dropped 0; count of bases not matched to a gene: 4. Germline CDR1 reads SGHVS; CDR2 reads FNYEAQ. The CDR3 extends over 14 amino acids. The DNA of the CDR3 is TGTGCCAGCAGTTCGGGACAGGCCTCCTACGAGCAGTACTTC. The encoded protein is CASSSGQASYEQYF.

This chain links TRBV6-1 with TRBJ2-1; 9 bases fit TRBD1. The V segment lost 6 bases and the J segment 9 bases; nucleotides outside the gene matches: 3. The CDR3 spans 12 residues. Germline assignment: CDR1 MNHNS and CDR2 SASEGT. In nucleotides, the CDR3 is TGTGCCAGCAGCTCGACAGGGGGTGAGCAGTTCTTC. As protein: CASSSTGGEQFF.

For the CDR3, the DNA is TGTGCCAGCAGCTTTAGCGGCTACGAGCAGTACTTC. It encodes CASSFSGYEQYF. V usage is TRBV11-2 and J usage is TRBJ2-7; TRBD2 is a possible D gene (6 bases). CDR3 size: 12 residues. Germline CDR1 and CDR2: SGHAT and FQNNGV. V lost 3 bases to trimming and J lost 3 bases, with 6 bases between them.

The CDR3 DNA is TGTGCCAGCACCAGGGATGGAAACACCATATATTTT. Residues: CASTRDGNTIYF. The V and J genes are TRBV6-5 and TRBJ1-3, with a tentative D call TRBD1 (5 bases). The CDR3 sequence is 12 residues long. Trimming took 7 bases from V and 3 from J, leaving 7 bases between them. Germline CDR1 and CDR2: MNHEY and SVGAGI.

The CDR3 nucleotides read TGTGCCAGCAGTTACTCGATCCCCGTAGCAGGGGTTGGCTACACCTTC. Translated: CASSYSIPVAGVGYTF. The chain couples TRBV6-5 to TRBJ1-2; D may be TRBD1 (6 bases). The CDR3 is 16 residues long. Germline assignment: CDR1 MNHEY and CDR2 SVGAGI. Trimming pared 0 bases from V and 7 bases from J, leaving 18 bases between.

The chain has TRBV11-3 and TRBJ2-7, with 8 bases identical to TRBD2. The CDR3 loop spans 14 amino acids. Germline lookup yields CDR1 SGHNT and CDR2 YENEEA. V shed 1 base, J shed 2 bases, and the junction held 1 base outside the gene matches. Here the CDR3 reads CASSLGLAPYEQYF. As DNA, the CDR3 is TGTGCCAGCAGCTTAGGACTAGCGCCCTACGAGCAGTACTTC.

This sequence joins TRBV19 and TRBJ1-4, with 8 positions matching TRBD1. Germline assignment: CDR1 LNHDA and CDR2 SQIVND (reference sequence). The V gene end was trimmed by 5 bases and the J gene end by 4 bases; junction bases not matched to a gene: 6. The length of the CDR3 is 15 residues. The CDR3 reads CASSPGTGNNEKLFF. Here the CDR3 DNA reads TGTGCCAGTAGTCCCGGGACAGGAAATAATGAAAAACTGTTTTTT.

J is TRBJ1-2 and V is TRBV13; 8 bases are a match to TRBD1. J was trimmed by 2 bases and V by 7 bases; bases with no gene match: 18. Germline CDR1 is PRHDT and CDR2 is FYEKMQ (reference sequence). The CDR3 extends over 18 amino acids. The chain's CDR3 is CASTFLVGTGALNYGYTF. CDR3 coding DNA: TGTGCCAGCACTTTTCTAGTCGGGACAGGAGCTTTAAACTATGGCTACACCTTC.

The rearrangement uses TRBV6-1 and TRBJ1-1, with D maybe TRBD1 (5 bases). V lost 2 bases and J 0 bases, leaving 10 bases between the germline ends. Germline loops: CDR1 MNHNS, CDR2 SASEGT. The CDR3 has 15 residues. The CDR3 here is CASSEQGVMNTEAFF. The CDR3 bases are TGTGCCAGCAGTGAACAAGGGGTCATGAACACTGAAGCTTTCTTT.

This clone occurred once. This rearrangement joins TRBV2 to TRBJ1-2; 8 bases line up with TRBD1. V trimming: 6 bases; J trimming: 4 bases; junction bases outside the gene matches: 10. This CDR3 is 15 amino acids long. CDR1 is SNHLY and CDR2 is FYNNEI in the germline V gene. CDR3 protein: CASREVGQGPYGYTF. The CDR3 DNA follows: TGTGCCAGCAGAGAGGTTGGACAGGGCCCCTATGGCTACACCTTC.

This clone came up once. V is TRBV5-1 and J is TRBJ2-3; the match to TRBD1 covers 9 bases. V trimming: 4 bases; J trimming: 3 bases; junction bases outside the gene matches: 6. The germline gives CDR1 SGHRS, CDR2 YFSETQ. This CDR3 contains 15 residues. The CDR3 nucleotides are TGCGCCAGCAGCAGGGACAGGGAACAGACAGATACGCAGTATTTT. The encoded protein is CASSRDREQTDTQYF.

This chain connects TRBV7-8 to TRBJ1-2; D is uncertain. CDR1 is SGHVS, CDR2 FQNEAQ, per germline. Trimming pared 1 base from V and 3 bases from J, leaving 6 bases between. This CDR3 region has 13 residues. The DNA of the CDR3 is TGTGCCAGCAGCTTAGGGGAGTACTATGGCTACACCTTC. Encoded protein: CASSLGEYYGYTF.

This clone was found a few times. The V and J genes are TRBV9 and TRBJ1-1; weak D call: TRBD1 (5 bases). V was clipped by 0 bases and J by 4 bases, with 13 bases between them. Germline CDR1 and CDR2: SGDLS and YYNGEE. The CDR3 has 15 residues. The CDR3 nucleotides read TGTGCCAGCAGCGTAGTAGACAGTGGAAGCACTGAAGCTTTCTTT. Residues: CASSVVDSGSTEAFF.

CDR3 sequence reads: CASSSGTSGPETQYF. The CDR3 DNA follows: TGTGCCAGCAGTTCCGGGACTAGCGGGCCGGAGACCCAGTACTTC. V usage is TRBV5-4 and J usage is TRBJ2-5; 12 positions match TRBD2. V trimming: 5 bases; J trimming: 5 bases; junction bases outside the gene matches: 7. The CDR3 is 15 residues long. CDR1 is SGHNT, CDR2 YYREEE, per germline (reference sequence).

CDR3 region: CASSLWSSAEGETQYF. As DNA, the CDR3 is TGTGCCAGCAGCTTATGGTCTTCAGCAGAGGGCGAGACCCAGTACTTC. This chain connects TRBV7-9 to TRBJ2-5, with a possible D match to TRBD2 (5 bases). Looked up from germline, CDR1 is SEHNR and CDR2 is FQNEAQ (reference sequence). The CDR3 is 16 residues long. The ends were cut back, 2 bases at V and 5 bases at J, with 18 bases in the middle.

This clone came up once. The rearrangement uses TRBV7-2 and TRBJ2-3; D unclear. Germline V gene data show CDR1 as SGHTA and CDR2 as FQGNSA. V lost 0 bases and J 6 bases, leaving 16 bases between the germline ends. This CDR3 comprises 16 residues. This CDR3 is CASSLAPTTSLDTQYF. DNA for the CDR3: TGTGCCAGCAGCTTAGCGCCAACTACTTCCCTGGATACGCAGTATTTT.

V gene TRBV9 combines with J gene TRBJ2-7, with D tentatively TRBD2 (7 bases). Germline loops: CDR1 SGDLS, CDR2 YYNGEE. The V end was cut by 0 bases, the J end by 2 bases, with 9 bases between. This CDR3 has 14 amino acids. CDR3 region: CASSVEGGAYEQYF. CDR3 nucleotide sequence: TGTGCCAGCAGCGTAGAGGGGGGGGCCTACGAGCAGTACTTC.

The V call is TRBV30, the J call TRBJ1-5; tentative D call: TRBD1 (5 bases). Trimming cost V 5 bases and J 5 bases, with 22 bases left between them. In germline, CDR1 is GTSNPN, CDR2 SVGIG (reference sequence). There are 16 residues in the CDR3. CDR3 amino acids: CAWGQKRGSVDQPQHF. The CDR3 DNA sequence: TGTGCCTGGGGTCAAAAACGGGGGAGCGTAGATCAGCCCCAGCATTTT.

The rearrangement uses TRBV19 and TRBJ2-7, with D possibly TRBD2 on 6 matching bases. Per the germline V gene, CDR1 is LNHDA and CDR2 is SQIVND (reference sequence). This CDR3 has 13 residues. Trimming took off 6 bases at V and 0 bases at J, with 9 bases between the two ends. The CDR3 region has the DNA TGTGCCAGTAGGGACTATGGCTCCTACGAGCAGTACTTC. Translated: CASRDYGSYEQYF.

The genes are TRBV19 and TRBJ2-1; 16 nucleotides agree with TRBD2. Germline CDR1 and CDR2: LNHDA and SQIVND (reference sequence). This CDR3 spans 19 amino acids. Losses at the gene ends were 3 bases for V and 7 bases for J; bases not matched to a gene: 12. The CDR3 reads CASSIRLSGTSGRGNEQFF. As DNA, the CDR3 is TGTGCCAGTAGTATCCGGCTTAGTGGGACTAGCGGGAGGGGGAATGAGCAGTTCTTC.

The chain combines TRBV10-3 with TRBJ1-1; D possibly corresponds to TRBD1 (6 bases). The V gene lost 8 bases and the J gene lost 2 bases, with 18 bases spanning the gap. The germline V gene has CDR1 ENHRY and CDR2 SYGVKD. The CDR3 covers 15 residues. In DNA, the CDR3 is TGTGCCATCTCTTTTAGACAGGACCAAAACACTGAAGCTTTCTTT. Its protein product is CAISFRQDQNTEAFF.